This T cell receptor (beta chain) was identified in a study of beta chain features in type 1 diabetes. This clone has more than one count but fewer than ten. CDR1 and CDR2 (germline): SGHTA, FQGNSA. Trimming removed 3 bases from V and 2 bases from J, with 8 bases in between. The CDR3 sequence is 14 residues long. Reverse transcribing all isolated RNA meant expressed TCRB transcripts were sequenced. Sequenced by immunoSEQ multiplex PCR; TCRdb stores in-frame clones only, minus some. The table has about half a million clones, approximately 30% seen once. A sort by CD45RO/CCR7/CD25/CD127/CD95/CD27 yielded CD4+ naive, central memory, regulatory and stem cell-like memory cells.

Sequencing used naive CD4+ T cells from blood. This TCR was recovered from a man younger than 30 in good health. This chain joins TRBV7-2 and TRBJ1-5; no definite D call. The CDR3 sequence: CASSFGRGNQPQHF. Here the CDR3 DNA reads TGTGCCAGCAGCTTCGGCCGGGGCAATCAGCCCCAGCATTTT.